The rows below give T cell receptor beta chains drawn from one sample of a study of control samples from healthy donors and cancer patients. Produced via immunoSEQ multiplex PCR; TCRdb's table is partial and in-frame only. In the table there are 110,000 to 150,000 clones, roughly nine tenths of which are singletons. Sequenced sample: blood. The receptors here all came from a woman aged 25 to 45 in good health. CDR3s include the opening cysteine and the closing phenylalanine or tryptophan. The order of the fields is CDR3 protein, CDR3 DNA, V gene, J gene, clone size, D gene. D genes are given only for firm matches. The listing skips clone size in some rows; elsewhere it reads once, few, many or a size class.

CSVEDQGGTEAFF	TGCAGCGTTGAAGATCAGGGGGGCACTGAAGCTTTCTTT	TRBV29-1	TRBJ1-1	-	TRBD1
CASSLGQGKETQYF	TGTGCCAGCAGCTTGGGACAGGGGAAAGAGACCCAGTACTTC	TRBV7-9	TRBJ2-5	-	TRBD1
CASSPDKGYTF	TGTGCCAGCTCACCGGACAAGGGCTACACCTTC	TRBV18	TRBJ1-2	once	-
CASRPYQGNYGYTF	TGTGCCAGCAGACCCTATCAGGGCAACTATGGCTACACCTTC	TRBV9	TRBJ1-2	-	-
CASCMGGSAGELFF	TGTGCCAGTTGTATGGGTGGGAGTGCCGGGGAGCTGTTTTTT	TRBV28	TRBJ2-2	once	-
CASSLGGQGYNEQFF	TGTGCTAGCAGCTTAGGGGGACAGGGCTACAATGAGCAGTTCTTC	TRBV7-7	TRBJ2-1	once	TRBD1
CASSDSGLAKNIQYF	TGTGCCAGCAGCGACTCCGGCCTAGCCAAAAACATTCAGTACTTC	TRBV7-9	TRBJ2-4	few	-
CASSYQLGENYGYTF	TGTGCCAGCAGTTATCAATTAGGGGAGAACTATGGCTACACCTTC	TRBV6-5	TRBJ1-2	-	-
CASSQGADYGYTF	TGTGCCAGCAGCCAAGGGGCGGATTATGGCTACACCTTC	TRBV14	TRBJ1-2	-	-
CASSYGTGHSYEQYF	TGTGCCAGCAGTTACGGGACAGGGCACTCCTACGAGCAGTACTTC	TRBV6-5	TRBJ2-7	-	TRBD1
CASSVTGDGHEKLFF	TGTGCCAGCAGTGTTACGGGGGATGGGCATGAAAAACTGTTTTTT	TRBV25-1	TRBJ1-4	once	-
CASSFSGLANGEQFF	TGTGCCAGCAGCTTCTCGGGACTAGCGAATGGAGAGCAGTTCTTC	TRBV5-4	TRBJ2-1	-	TRBD2
CAWSGQVKGEQYF	TGTGCCTGGAGTGGTCAGGTAAAGGGCGAGCAGTACTTC	TRBV30	TRBJ2-7	-	-
CASSPWAGVNEKLFF	TGCGCCAGCAGCCCATGGGCAGGGGTTAATGAAAAACTGTTTTTT	TRBV5-1	TRBJ1-4	-	-
CASSEDSDRGYEQYF	TGCGCCAGCAGCGAGGATTCCGACAGGGGCTACGAGCAGTACTTC	TRBV5-1	TRBJ2-7	-	TRBD1
CASSPTPLASQYF	TGTGCCAGCAGCCCCACCCCACTAGCTTCGCAGTATTTT	TRBV7-2	TRBJ2-3	-	-
CASSLGTGPYNEQFF	TGTGCCAGCAGCTTAGGTACAGGACCCTACAATGAGCAGTTCTTC	TRBV7-3	TRBJ2-1	-	-
CASSLVSVRETQYF	TGTGCCAGCAGCTTGGTATCGGTCAGAGAGACCCAGTACTTC	TRBV5-4	TRBJ2-5	-	-
CASMDSRDRANEKLFF	TGTGCCAGCATGGATTCCCGGGACAGAGCGAATGAAAAACTGTTTTTT	TRBV2	TRBJ1-4	few	TRBD1
CSVVHTEAFF	TGCAGCGTTGTGCACACTGAAGCTTTCTTT	TRBV29-1	TRBJ1-1	-	-
CATSDFWREGQETQYF	TGTGCCACCAGTGATTTCTGGCGGGAGGGCCAAGAGACCCAGTACTTC	TRBV24-1	TRBJ2-5	once	TRBD2
CASSEGGQLRYGYTF	TGTGCCAGCAGTGAAGGGGGGCAGCTGCGCTATGGCTACACCTTC	TRBV6-1	TRBJ1-2	-	-